This TCR beta chain was sequenced during a study of T cells in Graves' hyperthyroidism and ophthalmopathy. This clonotype came up many times. The antigen is undetermined. J was trimmed by 6 bases and V by 10 bases; bases with no gene match: 20. Germline CDR1 reads MNHEY; CDR2 reads SMNVEV (reference sequence). The CDR3 is 17 residues long. Exclusion followed for patients with uncontrolled infection, other autoimmune disease, pregnancy or lactation. Fresh peripheral blood, approximately 10 ml, yielded the PBMCs. Study results and caveats: Most expanded thyroid clonotypes above 0.001 recurred in blood.

RNA transcripts served as the template for amplifying TCR beta CDR3 regions. A first-round RT-PCR of the TCR CDR3 used the HTBI primer set. TCRdb re-called the multiplex PCR reads through MiXCR, storing one row per CDR3 protein. The data show roughly 290,000 distinct CDR3 sequences, about a sixth seen once. This chain connects TRBV27 to TRBJ2-3; TRBD2 matches at 9 bases. Sequences were obtained from blood. The clonotype originates from a woman aged 55-70 years with Graves' ophthalmopathy. The CDR3 DNA reads as TGTGCCACGGCAGTCGAATTGGGACTAGCAGGGGTCGATACGCAGTATTTT. As protein: CATAVELGLAGVDTQYF.